The present entry profiles one T cell receptor beta chain with its context. Its matching antigen is unknown. The sample belongs to a study of vaccination effects on CD4 cells after COVID-19. Study-level background: Both of the two convalescent patients gave a sample, one 16 days and one a week before vaccination. Findings and limits, study-wide: New vaccine-induced clones dominated convalescents' post-vaccine spike-reactive clones.

Pools of viral peptides were used by the ViraFEST assay to expand antigen-specific CD4+ T cells ahead of sequencing. Culturing for around 10 days preceded CD4+ T cell isolation. A positive SARS-CoV-2 PCR test fell between March and December 2020. Wells each received 2.2 million or so PBMC, cultured with 10 IU/ml IL-2 and about 10 ug/ml peptides. Cultures received IL-2 medium that replaced half the medium on days 3 and 7. The CDR3 loop spans 15 amino acids. CDR1 and CDR2 (germline): LNHDA, SQIVND (reference sequence). V lost 1 base and J lost 1, with 9 bases in between. Sequencing used immunoSEQ multiplex PCR; TCRdb keeps in-frame clones, though not all of them. Of 20,000 to 30,000 clones detected, 76% appear once; the ten largest clones hold about 15%.

Material: CD4+ T cells from PBMCs cultured with SARS-CoV-2 spike peptides, obtained before COVID-19 vaccination. The sequence was collected from a human donor who had a prior SARS-CoV-2 infection. The chain joins TRBV19 to TRBJ2-3, with D uncertain. The DNA for the CDR3 is TGTGCCAGTAGTATAGGGGCACCTGGCACAGATACGCAGTATTTT. Translation: CASSIGAPGTDTQYF.